This section outlines one T cell receptor beta chain sequence together with its context. Original processing methods: Reference gene primer amplification in the assay estimated nucleated cell counts. The method was immunoSEQ multiplex PCR; TCRdb's version includes in-frame clones alone and lacks a portion of them. The V and J calls and clone size were taken over from that table, and D and trimming were inferred from the DNA. This sample has more than 300,000 clones, with 65% to 90% found just once. The V and J ends lost 7 bases and 0 bases respectively, with 9 bases between them. This CDR3 spans 14 amino acids. Germline V gives CDR1 SGHDN, CDR2 FVKESK. The sample is drawn from a study of blood T cell repertoires in COVID-19. Across the whole study: Spain, Italy and the United States supplied samples that represented acute and convalescent COVID-19. Sample material is recorded as cDNA or gDNA derived from T cells, B-cell-depleted T cells, or PBMCs.

V usage is TRBV14 and J usage is TRBJ2-2; weak D call: TRBD2 (5 bases). The TCR was taken from a man aged 30-40 years who had recovered from COVID-19. Sequenced input: PBMCs or T cells enriched from blood (not recorded which). Written as DNA, the CDR3 is TGTGCCAGCAAGCGGCAGGCGAACACCGGGGAGCTGTTTTTT. The encoded protein is CASKRQANTGELFF.